The rows below give T cell receptor beta chains drawn from one sample of a study of blood T cell repertoires in COVID-19. The repertoire was sequenced with immunoSEQ multiplex PCR; TCRdb's copy has only in-frame clones and lacks some. The table lists approximately 300,000 clones, approximately 82% of them singletons, with around 1.2% in the top ten. Sequencing input: peripheral blood. These TCRs come from a woman aged 45-65 years with acute or convalescent COVID-19. The CDR3 runs from the conserved cysteine through the conserved F or W. Each record gives: J gene, D gene, V gene, clone size, CDR3 DNA, CDR3 protein. A D gene is named only where the DNA matches it firmly. Size is omitted from some rows. Given values are once, few, many or a class for expanded clones.

J: TRBJ1-2
D: -
V: TRBV6-5
size: -
DNA: TGTGCCAGCACCAGGCGATCCTATGGCTACACCTTC
CDR3: CASTRRSYGYTF

J: TRBJ2-7
D: TRBD2
V: TRBV6-5
size: once
DNA: TGTGCCAGCATCATCGGGGGGAGTACCCGTGAGCAGTACTTC
CDR3: CASIIGGSTREQYF

J: TRBJ1-2
D: TRBD1
V: TRBV2
size: -
DNA: TGTGCCAGCAACCGGGACAGGCCTTATGGCTACACCTTC
CDR3: CASNRDRPYGYTF

J: TRBJ1-2
D: -
V: TRBV10-3
size: -
DNA: TGTGCCATCAGTGAGGACTCATTTAACTATGGCTACACCTTC
CDR3: CAISEDSFNYGYTF

J: TRBJ2-1
D: TRBD2
V: TRBV4-3
size: -
DNA: TGCGCCAGCAGCCAGGGCGGGGGAACGGACAATGAGCAGTTCTTC
CDR3: CASSQGGGTDNEQFF

J: TRBJ1-2
D: -
V: TRBV7-2
size: -
DNA: TGTGCCAGCAGCCCGGGTACGGAGGACTATGGCTACACCTTC
CDR3: CASSPGTEDYGYTF

J: TRBJ2-1
D: -
V: TRBV12-3/TRBV12-4
size: -
DNA: TGTGCCAGCAGTCAACAGGGCAATGAGCAGTTCTTC
CDR3: CASSQQGNEQFF

J: TRBJ2-3
D: TRBD1
V: TRBV5-4
size: once
DNA: TGTGCCAGCAGCCCCCCGAAGACAGGGGGCGTCACAGATACGCAGTATTTT
CDR3: CASSPPKTGGVTDTQYF

J: TRBJ2-2
D: TRBD1
V: TRBV11-1
size: -
DNA: TGTGCCAGCAGCCGGACAGGGCTCGGCACCGGGGAGCTGTTTTTT
CDR3: CASSRTGLGTGELFF

J: TRBJ1-2
D: -
V: TRBV27
size: once
DNA: TGTGCCAGCAGTTTAAATCCGGGTCATGGCTACACCTTC
CDR3: CASSLNPGHGYTF

J: TRBJ1-1
D: -
V: TRBV2
size: -
DNA: TGTGCCAGCAGGCCCGAAAACACGCGGGCTTTCTTT
CDR3: CASRPENTRAFF

J: TRBJ2-7
D: TRBD2
V: TRBV6-2/TRBV6-3
size: -
DNA: TGTGCCAGCAGTCAACCTCGGGCGGGGGCCTACGAGCAGTACTTC
CDR3: CASSQPRAGAYEQYF

J: TRBJ1-1
D: TRBD1
V: TRBV10-3
size: -
DNA: TGTGCCATCAGTGAAGGGACAGGGGGCGCGGGAATCACTGAAGCTTTCTTT
CDR3: CAISEGTGGAGITEAFF

J: TRBJ1-2
D: TRBD1
V: TRBV19
size: -
DNA: TGTGCCAGTAGTATCGACAGGGACAGTGACTATGGCTACACCTTC
CDR3: CASSIDRDSDYGYTF

J: TRBJ2-2
D: -
V: TRBV3-1/TRBV3-2
size: -
DNA: TGTGCCAGCAGCCCTACCTTGACAGCCACCGGGGAGCTGTTTTTT
CDR3: CASSPTLTATGELFF

J: TRBJ2-5
D: -
V: TRBV6-4
size: -
DNA: TGTGCCAGCAGTGACTCTAGAGGGCGGAAAGAGACCCAGTACTTC
CDR3: CASSDSRGRKETQYF

J: TRBJ1-1
D: TRBD1
V: TRBV25-1
size: -
DNA: TGTGCCAGCAGGGGACAGGGGGCGGAAACTGAAGCTTTCTTT
CDR3: CASRGQGAETEAFF

J: TRBJ1-3
D: TRBD1
V: TRBV7-2
size: -
DNA: TGTGCCAGCAGCTCCCAAAGACAGGGGACTGGAAACACCATATATTTT
CDR3: CASSSQRQGTGNTIYF

J: TRBJ1-6
D: -
V: TRBV12-3/TRBV12-4
size: once
DNA: TGTGCCAGCAGTTTACAGGGTTGGTCACCCCTCCACTTT
CDR3: CASSLQGWSPLHF

J: TRBJ2-1
D: TRBD1
V: TRBV7-2
size: -
DNA: TGTGCCAGCAGCTCCAGAGGACAGGGACACAATGAGCAGTTCTTC
CDR3: CASSSRGQGHNEQFF

J: TRBJ1-2
D: TRBD1
V: TRBV10-2
size: -
DNA: TGCGCCAGCAGTCACAGGGGCCTCGGGGGCGGCTACACCTTC
CDR3: CASSHRGLGGGYTF

J: TRBJ1-5
D: -
V: TRBV24-1
size: -
DNA: TGTGCCACCAGTGCGGGGAATAGCAATCAGCCCCAGCATTTT
CDR3: CATSAGNSNQPQHF

J: TRBJ2-1
D: TRBD2
V: TRBV5-1
size: once
DNA: TGCGCCAGCAGCTTAGGGACTAGCGTCAATGAGCAGTTCTTC
CDR3: CASSLGTSVNEQFF

J: TRBJ1-2
D: -
V: TRBV6-6
size: -
DNA: TGTGCCAGCAGTTCGGGACAAAACTATGGCTACACCTTC
CDR3: CASSSGQNYGYTF

J: TRBJ1-5
D: -
V: TRBV7-9
size: -
DNA: TGTGCCAGCAGCCGATCCACAGGGTCAGACGGCAATCAGCCCCAGCATTTT
CDR3: CASSRSTGSDGNQPQHF

J: TRBJ1-1
D: TRBD1
V: TRBV30
size: -
DNA: TGTGCCTGGAGTGTAAAGGGGGCCAACACTGAAGCTTTCTTT
CDR3: CAWSVKGANTEAFF

J: TRBJ1-5
D: -
V: TRBV3-1/TRBV3-2
size: -
DNA: TGTGCCAGCAGCCAAGTTCAGGGGCCCCAGCATTTT
CDR3: CASSQVQGPQHF

J: TRBJ1-4
D: -
V: TRBV30
size: -
DNA: TGTACAGGGAGCGAGGGAACTAATGAAAAACTGTTTTTT
CDR3: CTGSEGTNEKLFF

J: TRBJ1-2
D: -
V: TRBV2
size: -
DNA: TGTGCCAGCAGGAGCGACGGGAACTATGGCTACACCTTC
CDR3: CASRSDGNYGYTF

J: TRBJ1-5
D: TRBD1
V: TRBV5-6
size: -
DNA: TGTGCCAGCAGCTTATGGGACAGCGTTAATCAGCCCCAGCATTTT
CDR3: CASSLWDSVNQPQHF

J: TRBJ1-2
D: -
V: TRBV19
size: -
DNA: TGTGCCAGTAGCAACGCCGGAACAGGGTACCGAGCTAACTATGGCTACACCTTC
CDR3: CASSNAGTGYRANYGYTF

J: TRBJ1-4
D: -
V: TRBV3-1/TRBV3-2
size: -
DNA: TGTGCCAGCAGCCTCACCGCCGGGAGAAAGGAAAAACTGTTTTTT
CDR3: CASSLTAGRKEKLFF

J: TRBJ1-1
D: -
V: TRBV6-5
size: -
DNA: TGTGCCAGCAGTTACTCCGTAGTTAACACTGAAGCTTTCTTT
CDR3: CASSYSVVNTEAFF

J: TRBJ2-5
D: TRBD2
V: TRBV9
size: -
DNA: TGTGCCAGCAGCGTAGGACTAGCGGGGCTACAAGAGACCCAGTACTTC
CDR3: CASSVGLAGLQETQYF

J: TRBJ1-2
D: -
V: TRBV5-8
size: -
DNA: TGTGCCAGCAGCTTGGGGACAGCCTTTAACTATGGCTACACCTTC
CDR3: CASSLGTAFNYGYTF

J: TRBJ2-7
D: -
V: TRBV19
size: -
DNA: TGTGCCAGTAGGGGACAAGCCCACGAGCAGTACTTC
CDR3: CASRGQAHEQYF

J: TRBJ2-5
D: TRBD2
V: TRBV30
size: -
DNA: TGTGCCTGGAGTGTAGGGCTAGCGGCTGGCGAGACCCAGTACTTC
CDR3: CAWSVGLAAGETQYF

J: TRBJ2-1
D: -
V: TRBV5-1
size: -
DNA: TGCGCCAGCAGCGCCACGTCCGGCCGGGACACTGAGCAGTTCTTC
CDR3: CASSATSGRDTEQFF

J: TRBJ1-1
D: -
V: TRBV7-9
size: -
DNA: TGTGCCAGCAGCTCGAACGACAGGCGTGAAGCTTTCTTT
CDR3: CASSSNDRREAFF

J: TRBJ1-5
D: -
V: TRBV19
size: -
DNA: TGTGCCAGTAGTATTTTCGAGGGCAGAGCTAGTCAGCCCCAGCATTTT
CDR3: CASSIFEGRASQPQHF

J: TRBJ1-5
D: -
V: TRBV6-2/TRBV6-3
size: -
DNA: TGTGCCAGCAGCCGAGGACACCACCTTCAGCCCCAGCATTTT
CDR3: CASSRGHHLQPQHF

J: TRBJ2-1
D: TRBD2
V: TRBV5-1
size: -
DNA: TGCGCCAGCAGCGAGGTAGCGGGAGTGAATGAGCAGTTCTTC
CDR3: CASSEVAGVNEQFF

J: TRBJ2-3
D: -
V: TRBV3-1/TRBV3-2
size: -
DNA: TGTGCCAGCAGCCCCTCGGACTTACAACCCACAGATACGCAGTATTTT
CDR3: CASSPSDLQPTDTQYF

J: TRBJ2-5
D: -
V: TRBV7-2
size: -
DNA: TGTGCCAGCAGCTTAGATTTAAGTAGGACAGAAGAGACCCAGTACTTC
CDR3: CASSLDLSRTEETQYF

J: TRBJ2-1
D: -
V: TRBV4-3
size: once
DNA: TGCGCCAGCAGCCAGGATCTCTCGGGGGAGCAGTTCTTC
CDR3: CASSQDLSGEQFF

J: TRBJ2-3
D: -
V: TRBV20-1
size: -
DNA: TGCAGTGCTGTGTTGGGCCCGCAGTATTTT
CDR3: CSAVLGPQYF